The present T cell receptor beta chain was sequenced within a study of PD-1 blockade in classical Hodgkin lymphoma. Described time point: cycle 4 day 1 (C4D1), after 6 weeks of nivolumab. After autologous stem cell transplantation all patients relapsed, and prior brentuximab vedotin exposure differed between cohorts. Some clones are missing from TCRdb's copy, which holds only in-frame ones; the method was immunoSEQ multiplex PCR. The table lists fewer than 100,000 clones, just over 90% of them singletons. This TCR derives from a human donor with classical Hodgkin lymphoma. Source: peripheral blood mononuclear cells (PBMCs), taken before the fourth cycle of nivolumab.

CDR3 nucleotide sequence: TGTGCCAGCAGCTCCGGGACAGGGGGCCCCTACGAGCAGTACTTC. Encoded protein: CASSSGTGGPYEQYF. This chain connects TRBV5-5 to TRBJ2-7, with TRBD1 identical over 12 bases. The CDR3 is 15 amino acids. Germline V lookup: CDR1 SGHKS, CDR2 YYEKEE (reference sequence). Trimming took 3 bases from V and 2 from J; bases not matched to a gene: 3.